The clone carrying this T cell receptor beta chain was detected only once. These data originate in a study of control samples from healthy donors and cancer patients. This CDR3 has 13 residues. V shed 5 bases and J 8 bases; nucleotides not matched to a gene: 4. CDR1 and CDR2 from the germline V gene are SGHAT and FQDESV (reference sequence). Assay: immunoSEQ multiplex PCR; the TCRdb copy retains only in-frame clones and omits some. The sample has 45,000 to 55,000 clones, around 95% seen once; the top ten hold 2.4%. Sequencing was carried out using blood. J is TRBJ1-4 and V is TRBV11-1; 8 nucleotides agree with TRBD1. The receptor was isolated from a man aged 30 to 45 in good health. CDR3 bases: TGTGCCAGCAGCCCGACAGGGGACGAAAAACTGTTTTTT. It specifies CASSPTGDEKLFF. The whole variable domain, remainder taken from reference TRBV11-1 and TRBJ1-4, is EAEVAQSPRYKITEKSQAVAFWCDPISGHATLYWYRQILGQGPELLVQFQDESVVDDSQLPKDRFSAERLKGVDSTLKIQPAELGDSAMYLCASSPTGDEKLFFGSGTQLSVL.